This TCR beta chain was sequenced in a study of T-cell reconstitution after alpha-beta-depleted transplantation in children. This clonotype was found many times. Its antigen is unknown. Whole-study results and caveats: Roughly two months post-transplant, alpha-beta T cells reportedly originated from several hundred graft clones that had expanded.

With 5 bases clipped from V and 7 bases from J, the junction kept 8 bases outside the gene matches. The CDR3 spans 14 residues. Germline assignment: CDR1 LNHNV and CDR2 YYDKDF (reference sequence). Unique molecular identifiers were used to barcode this TCRbeta library. TCRdb reanalysed the PCR reads using MiXCR and keeps one entry per CDR3 protein. The data show 120,000 to 150,000 distinct CDR3 sequences, roughly 8.8% seen once. This clonotype originated in a female patient between 2 and 15 years old who had a stem cell transplant for congenital amegakaryocytic thrombocytopenia, so the T cells may come from the graft donor. This chain uses TRBV15 with TRBJ2-1, with 7 bases identical to TRBD1. The sample consisted of PBMCs, mostly from graft donor cells, taken 180 days after TCRalphabeta/CD19-depleted stem cell transplant. The CDR3 is CATSSYTGENEQFF. The CDR3 nucleotides read TGTGCCACCAGCTCCTATACAGGGGAGAATGAGCAGTTCTTC.